This TCR beta chain was sequenced in a study of T cell clones after liver transplantation. The ends were cut back, 3 bases at V and 2 bases at J, with 8 bases in the middle. Looked up from germline, CDR1 is MRHNA and CDR2 is SNTAGT. CDR3 length: 14 amino acids. TCRdb keeps only in-frame clones here, not all; method: immunoSEQ multiplex PCR. The sample gives about 15,000 clones, about nine tenths of which show up once; less than 60% is in the top ten. The V gene is TRBV6-4, the J gene TRBJ1-5; tentative D call: TRBD1 (6 bases). The source material was CD8+ T cells from blood, sampled before liver transplant. The sequence derives from a human donor who received a liver transplant. CDR3: CASSESGGNQPQHF. In DNA, the CDR3 is TGTGCCAGCAGTGAATCAGGGGGCAATCAGCCCCAGCATTTT.